The 27 T cell receptor beta chains below all came from one sample that was sequenced in a study of shared clonotypes between healthy human individuals. This table comes from immunoSEQ multiplex PCR, and its TCRdb copy is limited to in-frame clones, with some not included. The data contain some 2,000,000 clones, 85% to 95% of them seen just once; the ten biggest clones take up under 0.15%. Material for sequencing was naive CD4+ T cells sorted from blood. This sample's subset: CD45RA+ positively selected. These receptor sequences come from a young man in good health.

J is TRBJ2-1 and V is TRBV7-9, with 12 positions matching TRBD2. Losses at the gene ends were 1 base for V and 10 bases for J; bases not matched to a gene: 8. Looked up from germline, CDR1 is SEHNR and CDR2 is FQNEAQ (reference sequence). The CDR3 runs to 16 residues. CDR3 sequence (DNA): TGTGCCAGCAGCTTAGTGGCTAGCGGGAGGGCCGGAGAGCAGTTCTTC. Its protein product is CASSLVASGRAGEQFF.

V usage is TRBV10-3 and J usage is TRBJ1-4, with 10 bases matching TRBD1. The CDR3 contains 14 residues. Trimming cost V 4 bases and J 8 bases; bases outside gene matches: 4. CDR1 and CDR2 from the germline V gene are ENHRY and SYGVKD. CDR3 bases: TGTGCCATCAGTGCCGGGACAGGGGACGAAAAACTGTTTTTT. This codes for CAISAGTGDEKLFF.

The CDR3 sequence is CASTEGPEAFF. The CDR3 bases are TGTGCCAGCACCGAGGGGCCTGAAGCTTTCTTT. The chain links TRBV7-9 to TRBJ1-1, with D perhaps matching TRBD1 (5 bases). Trimming left V 7 bases short and J 6 bases short, with 9 bases between. The CDR3 is 11 amino acids. Germline V CDR1 and CDR2: SEHNR, FQNEAQ (reference sequence).

DNA of the CDR3: TGTGCCAGCAGCCACGGGACTAGCGGGAGGGCTTCCTATACGCAGTATTTT. Residues: CASSHGTSGRASYTQYF. V and J are TRBV7-2 and TRBJ2-3, with 16 bases matching TRBD2. The CDR3 is 17 residues long. J gave up 7 bases and V 5 bases, and 9 bases lay outside the gene matches. Germline loops: CDR1 SGHTA, CDR2 FQGNSA.

The chain combines TRBV5-4 with TRBJ2-7; 7 bases map to TRBD2. This CDR3 contains 16 residues. Germline-derived CDR1 and CDR2 are SGHNT and YYREEE (reference sequence). V gave up 4 bases and J gave up 3 bases; unmatched junction bases: 13. The DNA of the CDR3 is TGTGCCAGCAGCCCGGAGTTGGCTAGCGGAGGCTACGAGCAGTACTTC. Translating gives CASSPELASGGYEQYF.

The chain employs TRBV21-1 and TRBJ1-6; TRBD1 is the table's D call, not checked against the DNA. TRBV21-1 is a documented pseudogene. The CDR3 runs to 15 residues. Written as DNA, the CDR3 is TGTGCCAGCAGCAAGGTGCAGGGCTATAATTCACCCCTCCACTTT. It translates to CASSKVQGYNSPLHF.

This chain joins TRBV10-3 and TRBJ2-3; D perhaps matches TRBD2 (7 bases). The CDR3 spans 13 residues. The germline V and J ends were trimmed by 11 bases and 1 base, with 13 bases remaining between them. Germline assignment: CDR1 ENHRY and CDR2 SYGVKD. Here the CDR3 reads CALWGGGTDTQYF. The CDR3 DNA is TGTGCCTTATGGGGGGGCGGCACAGATACGCAGTATTTT.

This rearrangement joins TRBV30 to TRBJ2-2, with D hard to call. The CDR3 is 14 amino acids. Trimming cost V 2 bases and J 7 bases, with 14 bases left between them. Germline V gene data show CDR1 as GTSNPN and CDR2 as SVGIG (reference sequence). The CDR3: CAWSRAGFSGELFF. CDR3 nucleotide sequence: TGTGCCTGGAGTAGAGCTGGGTTTAGCGGGGAGCTGTTTTTT.

The chain couples TRBV9 to TRBJ2-3; D assignment may be TRBD1 or TRBD2 (6 bases each). The CDR3 consists of 15 residues. Trimming shortened V by 0 bases and J by 5 bases, and 13 bases separated the two germline ends. From germline, CDR1 is SGDLS and CDR2 YYNGEE. CDR3 bases: TGTGCCAGCAGCGTAGACCCACAGGGAGGAGATACGCAGTATTTT. Protein product: CASSVDPQGGDTQYF.

The V gene is TRBV18, the J gene TRBJ2-2; D gene unclear. Trimming left V 4 bases short and J 4 bases short, with 7 bases between. The CDR3 totals 13 residues. Germline assignment: CDR1 KGHSH and CDR2 LQKENI. Here the CDR3 DNA reads TGTGCCAGCTCACGAGCAGTCACCGGGGAGCTGTTTTTT. Translated, it gives CASSRAVTGELFF.

This chain joins TRBV4-1 and TRBJ2-7; 8 positions match TRBD1. Per germline, CDR1 MGHRA and CDR2 YSYEKL. V lost 3 bases and J lost 0; bases outside the gene matches: 4. The length of the CDR3 is 15 residues. The chain's CDR3 is CASSQDRVSSYEQYF. The CDR3 DNA reads as TGCGCCAGCAGCCAGGACAGGGTCAGCTCCTACGAGCAGTACTTC.

V is TRBV7-9 and J is TRBJ2-1, with no clear D. Germline values: CDR1 SEHNR, CDR2 FQNEAQ (reference sequence). Deletions cut 1 base from V and 10 bases from J, with 14 bases between. This CDR3 spans 14 amino acids. The CDR3 DNA reads as TGTGCCAGCAGCTTAGGATCCGACCGGCTCGAGCAGTTCTTC. Protein: CASSLGSDRLEQFF.

Remarks on this clone: This CDR3 is also generated by other DNA sequences in the sample. This chain links TRBV28 with TRBJ1-5, with 7 bases fitting TRBD1. Germline loops: CDR1 MDHEN, CDR2 SYDVKM. The CDR3 contains 13 residues. With V trimmed by 5 bases and J by 4 bases, 2 bases remained unmatched. CDR3 sequence (DNA): TGTGCCAGCAGTCTGGACAGGAATCAGCCCCAGCATTTT. It is translated as CASSLDRNQPQHF.

This sequence joins TRBV5-4 and TRBJ2-1; 8 positions match TRBD2. The V gene's germline CDR1 is SGHNT and CDR2 YYREEE (reference sequence). The CDR3 has 15 amino acids. V was clipped by 9 bases and J by 8 bases; unmatched bases: 16. In DNA, the CDR3 is TGTGCCACCCGAGAATCGGGGGGGCGGCGCGATGAGCAGTTCTTC. Protein product: CATRESGGRRDEQFF.

The chain combines TRBV2 with TRBJ1-4, with a weak D call TRBD1 (6 bases). The CDR3 has 12 amino acids. V shed 7 bases and J shed 7 bases, with 10 bases lying between them. Germline CDR1 SNHLY, CDR2 FYNNEI. CDR3 loop: CASKGEGEKLFF. The DNA of the CDR3 is TGTGCCAGCAAGGGGGAGGGTGAAAAACTGTTTTTT.

This rearrangement joins TRBV30 to TRBJ2-2; maybe TRBD1 (6 bases). Germline loops: CDR1 GTSNPN, CDR2 SVGIG (reference sequence). This CDR3 comprises 13 residues. Trimming shortened V by 5 bases and J by 4 bases, and 11 bases separated the two germline ends. The CDR3: CAWLQGSTGELFF. CDR3 DNA: TGTGCCTGGCTACAGGGTAGCACCGGGGAGCTGTTTTTT.

This CDR3 is CASSLSPREGTEAFF. CDR3 sequence (DNA): TGTGCCAGCAGTCTCTCCCCCCGGGAAGGAACTGAAGCTTTCTTT. This sequence joins TRBV6-6 and TRBJ1-1; D is unclear. Germline assignment: CDR1 MNHNY and CDR2 SVGAGI (reference sequence). Trimming cost V 5 bases and J 5 bases, with 18 bases left between them. CDR3 length equals 15 residues.

This clone was detected only once. This CDR3 is also generated by other DNA sequences in the sample. Here the CDR3 DNA reads TGTGCCATCAGTGAGTCGGGAGGGCCACCCCTCCACTTT. It yields the protein CAISESGGPPLHF. The chain employs TRBV10-3 and TRBJ1-6; D gene unclear. Germline values: CDR1 ENHRY, CDR2 SYGVKD. V lost 0 bases, J lost 11 bases, and 8 bases lay in between. This CDR3 is built from 13 residues.

V and J are TRBV7-9 and TRBJ1-6; 8 bases line up with TRBD1. Germline values: CDR1 SEHNR, CDR2 FQNEAQ (reference sequence). This CDR3 contains 15 residues. The V gene end was trimmed by 4 bases and the J gene end by 9 bases; junction bases not matched to a gene: 8. CDR3 in amino acids: CASSSMQGAVSPLHF. DNA of the CDR3: TGTGCCAGCAGCTCGATGCAGGGGGCAGTTTCACCCCTCCACTTT.

The rearrangement links TRBV30 to TRBJ2-5; TRBD2 matches 11 bases. With 0 bases clipped from V and 3 bases from J, the junction kept 3 bases outside the gene matches. The germline gives CDR1 GTSNPN, CDR2 SVGIG (reference sequence). This CDR3 region has 15 residues. CDR3 region: CAWSVLAGVKETQYF. The CDR3 nucleotides read TGTGCCTGGAGTGTACTAGCGGGAGTCAAAGAGACCCAGTACTTC.

The CDR3 DNA follows: TGCAGCGCCGGGGACAGGGGAGGTGAAAAACTGTTTTTT. Translation gives CSAGDRGGEKLFF. The chain combines TRBV29-1 with TRBJ1-4, with 10 bases matching TRBD1. The V segment lost 7 bases and the J segment 7 bases; nucleotides outside the gene matches: 6. Germline V gene data show CDR1 as SQVTM and CDR2 as ANQGSEA. The CDR3 extends over 13 amino acids.

The CDR3 region has the DNA TGTGCCAGCAGCCGTTACAATGAGCAGTTCTTC. Its protein product is CASSRYNEQFF. The rearrangement links TRBV7-9 to TRBJ2-1; D not certain. The CDR3 contains 11 residues. The germline V gene encodes CDR1 SEHNR and CDR2 FQNEAQ (reference sequence). V was shortened by 5 bases and J by 4 bases, with 3 bases between the two germline ends.

The chain uses TRBV30 and TRBJ1-5; 11 positions match TRBD1. Germline V lookup: CDR1 GTSNPN, CDR2 SVGIG (reference sequence). The CDR3 sequence is 20 residues long. Trimming removed 2 bases from V and 2 bases from J; junction bases left unmatched: 17. This CDR3 is CAWSPMRTGGAGWGNQPQHF. CDR3 nucleotide sequence: TGTGCCTGGAGTCCAATGAGGACAGGGGGCGCCGGTTGGGGCAATCAGCCCCAGCATTTT.

This chain joins TRBV9 and TRBJ2-1; TRBD1 matches 7 bases. Germline loops: CDR1 SGDLS, CDR2 YYNGEE. This CDR3 is built from 16 residues. J was trimmed by 8 bases and V by 0 bases; bases with no gene match: 11. CDR3 nucleotides: TGTGCCAGCAGCGTAGGCGGACAGGCCTTTGCCCATGAGCAGTTCTTC. This sequence encodes CASSVGGQAFAHEQFF.

As to this clone: The same CDR3 also results from other DNA sequences found in this sample. V and J are TRBV19 and TRBJ2-7; D remains unclear. CDR1 LNHDA and CDR2 SQIVND come from the germline V gene (reference sequence). Trimming shortened V by 1 base and J by 1 base, and 5 bases separated the two germline ends. This CDR3 has 13 residues. The CDR3 sequence: CASSIGTSYEQYF. The CDR3 DNA follows: TGTGCCAGTAGTATAGGAACTTCCTACGAGCAGTACTTC.

This chain connects TRBV2 to TRBJ1-1; D unresolved. Trimming took off 4 bases at V and 4 bases at J, with 7 bases between the two ends. The CDR3 is 12 amino acids. Germline CDR1 SNHLY, CDR2 FYNNEI. DNA of the CDR3: TGTGCCAGCAGTGCGGGAACCACTGAAGCTTTCTTT. Translating gives CASSAGTTEAFF.

This clone came up once. The chain uses TRBV4-1 and TRBJ1-1, with TRBD1 matching over 9 bases. V dropped 4 bases and J dropped 1; count of bases not matched to a gene: 4. In germline, CDR1 is MGHRA, CDR2 YSYEKL. This CDR3 comprises 15 residues. The CDR3 DNA reads TGCGCCAGCAGCCTTAGGGACAGGGAGAACACTGAAGCTTTCTTT. Protein product: CASSLRDRENTEAFF.